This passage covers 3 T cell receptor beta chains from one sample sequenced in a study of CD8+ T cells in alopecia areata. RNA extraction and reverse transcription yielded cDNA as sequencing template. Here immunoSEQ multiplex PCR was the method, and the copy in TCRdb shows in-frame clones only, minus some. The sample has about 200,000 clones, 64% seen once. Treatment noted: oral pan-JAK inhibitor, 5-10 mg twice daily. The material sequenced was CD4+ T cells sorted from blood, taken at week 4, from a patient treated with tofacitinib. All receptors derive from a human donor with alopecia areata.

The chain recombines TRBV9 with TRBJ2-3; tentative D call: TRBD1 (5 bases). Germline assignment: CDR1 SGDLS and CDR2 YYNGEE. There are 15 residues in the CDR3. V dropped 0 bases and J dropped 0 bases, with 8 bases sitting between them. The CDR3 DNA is TGTGCCAGCAGCGTAGGGGGCTCTAGCACAGATACGCAGTATTTT. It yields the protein CASSVGGSSTDTQYF.

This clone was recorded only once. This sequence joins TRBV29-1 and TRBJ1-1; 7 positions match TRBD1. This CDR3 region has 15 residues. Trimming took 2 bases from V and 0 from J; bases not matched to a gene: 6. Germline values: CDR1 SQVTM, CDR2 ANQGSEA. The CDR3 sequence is CSVEPRQGLNTEAFF. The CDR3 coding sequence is TGCAGCGTTGAACCTCGACAGGGCTTGAACACTGAAGCTTTCTTT.

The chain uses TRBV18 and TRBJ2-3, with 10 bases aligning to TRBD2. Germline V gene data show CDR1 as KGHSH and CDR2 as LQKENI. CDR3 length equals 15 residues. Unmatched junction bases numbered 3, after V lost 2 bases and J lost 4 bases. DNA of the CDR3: TGTGCCAGCTCACCATACAGCGGGGGGGCAGATACGCAGTATTTT. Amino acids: CASSPYSGGADTQYF.